This TCR beta chain was captured in a study of CD4 and CD8 cells across lung adenocarcinoma regions. Donors had localized lung adenocarcinoma, a non-small cell lung cancer. TCRdb reprocessed the PCR reads with MiXCR, giving one entry per CDR3 protein. The repertoire includes some 4,000 distinct CDR3 sequences, about 60% of them detected once, and around 20% sits in the top ten. The sample comprised CD4+ T cells from the margin of a lung tumor. This TCR came from a male donor with lung adenocarcinoma. The CD4 and CD8 labels of this study may be unreliable.

The CDR3 nucleotides are TGTGCCAGCAGCCAATCCCCCCGACAGCCTGTCTATGGCTACACCTTC. Translating it yields CASSQSPRQPVYGYTF. The V and J genes are TRBV4-2 and TRBJ1-2, with D maybe TRBD1 (5 bases). V was pared by 2 bases and J by 4 bases, with 17 bases between. The CDR3 extends over 16 amino acids. CDR1 is LGHNA, CDR2 YNFKEQ, per germline.